This T cell receptor beta chain was captured in a study of shared clonotypes between healthy human individuals. The repertoire was sequenced with immunoSEQ multiplex PCR; TCRdb's copy has only in-frame clones and lacks some. The sample yields roughly 2,300,000 clones, approximately 90% seen once. To note about this clone: Its antigen remains unknown.

Germline CDR1 reads MDHEN; CDR2 reads SYDVKM. V shed 2 bases and J shed 5 bases, with 12 bases lying between them. The CDR3 totals 14 residues. Whole-study findings and limits: The study found about 5% of naive CD4 clonotypes shared across a few donors.

CD4+ cells were split into CD45RA+ naive and CD45RA-negative memory subsets. The gene calls are TRBV28 and TRBJ1-1, with a possible D match to TRBD1 (6 bases). The TCR sequence derives from a man aged 18 to 30 in good health. Some clones in this sample may be carry-over from other donors' samples. Sequencing was carried out using naive CD4+ T cells from PBMCs. The subset: CD45RA+ positively selected. CDR3 sequence reads: CASSLTQGRTEAFF. The CDR3 coding sequence is TGTGCCAGCAGTTTAACGCAGGGGAGGACTGAAGCTTTCTTT. The full variable domain, completed using reference TRBV28 and TRBJ1-1, is DVKVTQSSRYLVKRTGEKVFLECVQDMDHENMFWYRQDPGLGLRLIYFSYDVKMKEKGDIPEGYSVSREKKERFSLILESASTNQTSMYLCASSLTQGRTEAFFGQGTRLTVV.